The 25 T cell receptor beta chains below were found in one sample sequenced in a study of blood T cell repertoires in COVID-19 (dated by TCRdb to 2018 to 2021). The library was generated by the immunoSEQ multiplex PCR assay. TCRdb obtained this table from immuneACCESS and retained in-frame rearrangements with V and J assigned. These tables miss some clones; where compared with another copy, unresolved V genes account for less than half of the shortfall, and the remainder is unexplained. This sample has 200,000 to 300,000 clones in its table, and about 86% of those were observed once. Of the sample, 5.5% to 8% falls within the top ten clones. The sample taken for sequencing was peripheral blood. Receptor source: a man between 60 and 75 years old with acute or convalescent COVID-19.

This chain joins TRBV11-3 and TRBJ2-3; 12 bases map to TRBD2. The trim removed 8 bases at V and 4 bases at J, leaving 10 bases unmatched. The CDR3 length is 16 residues. CDR1 and CDR2 from the germline V gene are SGHNT and YENEEA. CDR3 in amino acids: CASSQSSGRASDTQYF. The CDR3 bases are TGTGCCAGCTCCCAATCTAGCGGGAGGGCCTCAGATACGCAGTATTTT.

This chain joins TRBV12-5 and TRBJ1-4; 8 bases agree with TRBD1. Germline CDR1 and CDR2: LGHNT and FRNRAP. This CDR3 is built from 16 residues. V lost 2 bases and J lost 8; bases outside the gene matches: 10. The CDR3 DNA is TGTGCTAGTGGTTTGCCCCGGACAGGGAGTCGAGAAAAACTGTTTTTT. It encodes CASGLPRTGSREKLFF.

This clone appeared a single time. The V gene is TRBV28, the J gene TRBJ1-1, with D perhaps matching TRBD1 (5 bases). Germline lookup yields CDR1 MDHEN and CDR2 SYDVKM. Trimming pared 6 bases from V and 1 base from J, leaving 12 bases between. The CDR3 extends over 14 amino acids. CDR3 residues: CASSPFGANTEAFF. Written as DNA, the CDR3 is TGTGCCAGCAGCCCCTTTGGGGCGAACACTGAAGCTTTCTTT.

The rearrangement joins TRBV24-1 to TRBJ2-1, with TRBD1 matching over 11 bases. Germline V lookup: CDR1 KGHDR, CDR2 SFDVKD. The CDR3 totals 19 residues. The V gene end was trimmed by 0 bases and the J gene end by 7 bases; junction bases not matched to a gene: 13. This CDR3 is CATSDLIGGGTGGKNEQFF. CDR3 sequence (DNA): TGTGCCACCAGTGATTTGATAGGCGGCGGGACAGGGGGGAAGAATGAGCAGTTCTTC.

This chain links TRBV28 with TRBJ2-7; perhaps TRBD2 as D (6 bases). The CDR3 length is 14 residues. The V end lost 7 bases, the J end lost 0 bases, and 13 bases lay between the germline ends. CDR1 is MDHEN and CDR2 is SYDVKM in the germline V gene. The CDR3 sequence is CASTNGGNSYEQYF. The DNA for the CDR3 is TGTGCCAGCACTAACGGAGGGAACTCCTACGAGCAGTACTTC.

V is TRBV6-6 and J is TRBJ1-5; 8 bases map to TRBD1. V lost 2 bases to trimming and J lost 6 bases; unmatched junction nucleotides: 6. The CDR3 covers 15 residues. Germline CDR1 is MNHNY and CDR2 is SVGAGI (reference sequence). In DNA form, the CDR3 reads TGTGCCAGCAGTTACACGGACAGGGAGGGTCAGCCCCAGCATTTT. Encoded protein: CASSYTDREGQPQHF.

The chain uses TRBV29-1 and TRBJ2-1, with D hard to call. The V gene lost 4 bases and the J gene lost 0 bases, with 7 bases spanning the gap. Per germline, CDR1 SQVTM and CDR2 ANQGSEA. The CDR3 sequence is 13 residues long. The CDR3 DNA sequence: TGCAGCGTTGGACGGAGCTCCTACAATGAGCAGTTCTTC. Translation gives CSVGRSSYNEQFF.

V gene TRBV19 combines with J gene TRBJ1-2, with 7 bases matching TRBD1. Germline V gene data show CDR1 as LNHDA and CDR2 as SQIVND (reference sequence). The CDR3 has 15 residues. The junction had 13 bases not matched to a gene; V was cut back by 5 bases and J by 7 bases. The CDR3 bases are TGTGCCAGTAGTTCCAACCTGGGACAGTTATCTGGCTACACCTTC. Translation: CASSSNLGQLSGYTF.

The J gene is TRBJ1-1, the V gene TRBV3-1 (or the pseudogene TRBV3-2); the match to TRBD1 covers 7 bases. J was trimmed by 1 base and V by 8 bases; bases with no gene match: 7. Germline CDR1 is LGHDT and CDR2 is YNNKEL (reference sequence). The CDR3 has 14 residues. The CDR3 nucleotides are TGTGCCAGCTTTGACCGGGACAGGAACACTGAAGCTTTCTTT. Its translation: CASFDRDRNTEAFF.

The chain is built from TRBV19 and TRBJ1-4; TRBD1 matches 9 bases. Germline values: CDR1 LNHDA, CDR2 SQIVND (reference sequence). V lost 6 bases, J lost 7 bases, and 6 bases stayed unmatched. CDR3 length: 14 residues. The CDR3 DNA reads as TGTGCCAGTAGCGGGACAGGGTGGACTGAAAAACTGTTTTTT. Its translation is CASSGTGWTEKLFF.

The chain links TRBV4-3 to TRBJ2-1, with TRBD1 matching 10 bases. The CDR3 covers 15 residues. CDR1 LGHNA and CDR2 YSLEER come from the germline V gene. Trimming cost V 3 bases and J 8 bases; bases outside gene matches: 7. In DNA, the CDR3 is TGCGCCAGCAGCCAGAACCCCGGGACAGGGGATGAGCAGTTCTTC. It translates to CASSQNPGTGDEQFF.

CDR3 sequence reads: CATSDADRAQDEQYF. The CDR3 DNA follows: TGTGCCACCAGTGATGCTGACAGGGCTCAGGACGAGCAGTACTTC. The gene calls are TRBV24-1 and TRBJ2-7; 7 bases map to TRBD1. CDR3 length equals 15 residues. The V gene's germline CDR1 is KGHDR and CDR2 SFDVKD. J was trimmed by 5 bases and V by 3 bases; bases with no gene match: 9.

This clone has a handful of counts. CDR3 sequence reads: CASSEGWSTEAFF. DNA of the CDR3: TGTGCCAGCAGTGAAGGGTGGAGCACTGAAGCTTTCTTT. The chain links TRBV6-1 to TRBJ1-1; no clear D. The V end was cut by 1 base, the J end by 4 bases, with 7 bases between. This CDR3 region has 13 residues. Germline CDR1 and CDR2: MNHNS and SASEGT.

J is TRBJ1-2 and V is TRBV5-1; 9 bases match TRBD1. This CDR3 region has 14 residues. V lost 4 bases, J lost 6 bases, and 7 bases stayed unmatched. Germline V gives CDR1 SGHRS, CDR2 YFSETQ. CDR3 coding DNA: TGCGCCAGCAGCAACGGACAGGGGACCCATGGCTACACCTTC. Translation gives CASSNGQGTHGYTF. Full variable domain (missing parts from reference TRBV5-1 and TRBJ1-2): KAGVTQTPRYLIKTRGQQVTLSCSPISGHRSVSWYQQTPGQGLQFLFEYFSETQRNKGNFPGRFSGRQFSNSRSEMNVSTLELGDSALYLCASSNGQGTHGYTFGSGTRLTVV.

The J gene is TRBJ2-4, the V gene TRBV15; TRBD1 might be the D (6 bases). Per the germline V gene, CDR1 is LNHNV and CDR2 is YYDKDF (reference sequence). The CDR3 has 15 amino acids. Trimming removed 1 base at V and 6 bases at J, with 13 bases between. In nucleotides, the CDR3 is TGTGCCACCAGCAGAGCTTGGGGGCAAGGAAACATTCAGTACTTC. The encoded protein is CATSRAWGQGNIQYF.

The gene calls are TRBV4-1 and TRBJ2-2; TRBD2 agrees at 14 bases. Germline assignment: CDR1 MGHRA and CDR2 YSYEKL. The CDR3 totals 18 residues. The trim removed 3 bases at V and 0 bases at J, leaving 3 bases unmatched. The CDR3 loop is CASSHGTSGSSNTGELFF. The CDR3 nucleotides are TGCGCCAGCAGCCACGGGACTAGCGGGAGTTCGAACACCGGGGAGCTGTTTTTT.

V and J are TRBV7-9 and TRBJ2-1; 13 bases fit TRBD2. Germline V lookup: CDR1 SEHNR, CDR2 FQNEAQ (reference sequence). V lost 11 bases to trimming and J lost 6 bases; unmatched junction nucleotides: 19. This CDR3 contains 18 residues. The CDR3 here is CARRKETSGRRLGNEQFF. The CDR3 DNA reads TGTGCCCGCCGTAAAGAGACTAGCGGGAGGCGCCTCGGCAATGAGCAGTTCTTC.

The chain joins TRBV28 to TRBJ2-7; D is undetermined. Germline assignment: CDR1 MDHEN and CDR2 SYDVKM. The CDR3 totals 13 residues. With 8 bases removed from V and 2 bases from J, the gap between germline ends came to 13 bases. The CDR3 sequence: CASWSRETYEQYF. CDR3 DNA: TGTGCCAGCTGGAGCAGAGAAACCTACGAGCAGTACTTC.

V is TRBV28 and J is TRBJ1-1, with TRBD1 matching 7 bases. Germline-derived CDR1 and CDR2 are MDHEN and SYDVKM. CDR3 length: 14 amino acids. V lost 6 bases, J lost 2 bases, and 6 bases stayed unmatched. The CDR3 is CASSLWTGNTEAFF. CDR3 sequence (DNA): TGTGCCAGCAGCCTCTGGACAGGAAACACTGAAGCTTTCTTT.

The V gene is TRBV7-2, the J gene TRBJ2-7; TRBD1 might be the D (5 bases). The CDR3 consists of 15 residues. The V gene lost 0 bases and the J gene lost 2 bases, with 11 bases spanning the gap. Germline CDR1 SGHTA, CDR2 FQGNSA. The CDR3 here is CASSLADTTTYEQYF. Written as DNA, the CDR3 is TGTGCCAGCAGCTTAGCGGACACTACAACCTACGAGCAGTACTTC.

This clone was seen more than once but under ten times. The V and J genes are TRBV7-3 and TRBJ2-2, with D possibly TRBD1 on 5 matching bases. This CDR3 is 15 amino acids long. Between the trimmed V and J ends, which lost 0 bases and 6 bases, there was a span of 11 bases. Germline assignment: CDR1 SGHTA and CDR2 FQGTGA. The CDR3 bases are TGTGCCAGCAGCTTAACAGGGGCGATGTCCGGGGAGCTGTTTTTT. This codes for CASSLTGAMSGELFF.

V gene TRBV14 combines with J gene TRBJ2-7; tentatively, D is TRBD2 (6 bases). Germline CDR1 is SGHDN and CDR2 is FVKESK. The CDR3 has 13 residues. Trimming shortened V by 0 bases and J by 13 bases, and 16 bases separated the two germline ends. The CDR3 protein is CASSQDRGGVNYF. The CDR3 DNA is TGTGCCAGCAGCCAAGATCGGGGCGGGGTAAACTACTTC.

This chain joins TRBV7-3 and TRBJ2-4; 8 nucleotides line up with TRBD1. Germline lookup yields CDR1 SGHTA and CDR2 FQGTGA. This CDR3 spans 18 amino acids. V lost 5 bases to trimming and J lost 3 bases; unmatched junction nucleotides: 15. The CDR3 DNA reads as TGTGCCAGCAGCCAACACCCAGGGGGCCCTCACGGCAAAAACATTCAGTACTTC. Its translation is CASSQHPGGPHGKNIQYF. Variable domain in full (rest from reference TRBV7-3 and TRBJ2-4): GAGVSQTPSNKVTEKGKYVELRCDPISGHTALYWYRQSLGQGPEFLIYFQGTGAADDSGLPNDRFFAVRPEGSVSTLKIQRTERGDSAVYLCASSQHPGGPHGKNIQYFGAGTRLSVL.

The chain uses TRBV24-1 and TRBJ1-2, with 9 bases fitting TRBD1. Per germline, CDR1 KGHDR and CDR2 SFDVKD. The V segment lost 7 bases and the J segment 0 bases; nucleotides outside the gene matches: 2. This CDR3 contains 14 residues. Written as DNA, the CDR3 is TGTGCCACCAGGGGGGACAGGGCTAACTATGGCTACACCTTC. Residues: CATRGDRANYGYTF.

The V call is TRBV18, the J call TRBJ2-5; tentatively, D is TRBD1 (6 bases). The germline gives CDR1 KGHSH, CDR2 LQKENI. Between the trimmed V and J ends, which lost 2 bases and 5 bases, there was a span of 9 bases. CDR3 size: 13 residues. The CDR3 bases are TGTGCCAGCTCACCAGACAGGAGGGAGACCCAGTACTTC. This encodes CASSPDRRETQYF. The full variable domain, its missing parts supplied by reference TRBV18 and TRBJ2-5, is NAGVMQNPRHLVRRRGQEARLRCSPMKGHSHVYWYRQLPEEGLKFMVYLQKENIIDESGMPKERFSAEFPKEGPSILRIQQVVRGDSAAYFCASSPDRRETQYFGPGTRLLVL.